This TCR beta chain was obtained from a study of early T cells in non-severe SARS-CoV-2 infection. Each CDR3 protein is one row after TCRdb ran MiXCR on the 5' RACE reads. The sample holds 25,000 to 35,000 distinct CDR3 sequences, roughly 5.8% seen once. Germline V CDR1 and CDR2: MNHEY, SVGEGT. V was pared by 6 bases and J by 0 bases, with 12 bases between. CDR3 length equals 14 residues. Points from the study as a whole: VDJdb matches were skewed toward anti-spike CD8 T cell responses.

With respect to this clonotype: Its target is not known.

The sample consisted of whole blood. The sequence was collected from an adult who was a healthcare worker with PCR-confirmed SARS-CoV-2 infection or an uninfected control (not recorded which). The rearrangement joins TRBV6-2 or TRBV6-3 to TRBJ2-7, with a possible D match to TRBD1 (6 bases). Here the CDR3 reads CASSMTGSSYEQYF. The CDR3 DNA follows: TGTGCCAGCAGCATGACAGGTTCCTCCTACGAGCAGTACTTC.